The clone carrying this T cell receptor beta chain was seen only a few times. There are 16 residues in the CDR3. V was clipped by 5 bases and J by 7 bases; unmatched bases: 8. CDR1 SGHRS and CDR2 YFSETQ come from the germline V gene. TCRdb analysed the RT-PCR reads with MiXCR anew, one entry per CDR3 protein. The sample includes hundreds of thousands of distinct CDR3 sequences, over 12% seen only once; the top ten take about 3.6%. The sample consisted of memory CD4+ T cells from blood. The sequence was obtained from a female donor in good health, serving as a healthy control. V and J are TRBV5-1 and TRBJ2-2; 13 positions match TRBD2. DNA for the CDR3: TGCGCCAGCAGAGCCCCAGGACTAGCGGGGGTCGGGGAGCTGTTTTTT. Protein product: CASRAPGLAGVGELFF.